This is a list of T cell receptor beta chains from one sample in a study of PD-L1 blockade in urothelial cancer. Clones were read by immunoSEQ multiplex PCR, and TCRdb kept only the in-frame ones, dropping some. The sample lists fewer than 50,000 clones; 70% to 90% were seen once. The sequencing used PBMCs, collected around atezolizumab (anti-PD-L1) treatment. The receptors here all came from a donor aged 40 or over with urothelial cancer. Both conserved end residues are part of each CDR3. The D gene is left open where the match is weak. For some rows the clone size is stated as once, few or many, or as a class when expanded; others skip it.

V	J	D	size	DNA	CDR3
TRBV7-8	TRBJ2-7	-	-	TGTGCCAGCAGCCCCACCCCTGGGCAGTCCCCCTACGAGCAGTACTTC	CASSPTPGQSPYEQYF
TRBV5-1	TRBJ2-7	TRBD1	-	TGCGCCAGCAGCGGCGACAGGGTAGGGGCCGGCGAGCAGTACTTC	CASSGDRVGAGEQYF
TRBV5-1	TRBJ1-1	-	-	TGCGCCAGCAGCCCCCTCGGGGGGGCGAACACTGAAGCTTTCTTT	CASSPLGGANTEAFF
TRBV27	TRBJ1-2	-	few	TGTGCCAGCAGTTTAGGGGCAGGCCTTGGGACTAACTATGGCTACACCTTC	CASSLGAGLGTNYGYTF
TRBV28	TRBJ1-2	TRBD1	-	TGTGCCAGCAGTTTATTCCAACGGACAGGGTATGGCTACACCTTC	CASSLFQRTGYGYTF
TRBV19	TRBJ1-5	TRBD1	-	TGTGCCAGTAGTATTCCCGGCAGGGGGATTCAGCCCCAGCATTTT	CASSIPGRGIQPQHF
TRBV7-3	TRBJ1-3	TRBD1	few	TGTGCCAGCAGCCCGGACAGGGGCCCTGGAAACACCATATATTTT	CASSPDRGPGNTIYF
TRBV9	TRBJ2-7	TRBD2	-	TGTGCCAGCAGCGTAGGCCGAAGCGGGGGCCTCTCCTACGAGCAGTACTTC	CASSVGRSGGLSYEQYF
TRBV4-3	TRBJ2-1	TRBD2	-	TGCGCCAGCAGCCCCCCGGCCGGGGGGGATAATGAGCAGTTCTTC	CASSPPAGGDNEQFF
TRBV28	TRBJ2-7	TRBD2	-	TGTGCCAGCAGAGTAGCGGGAGGGTGGTACGAGCAGTACTTC	CASRVAGGWYEQYF
TRBV10-3	TRBJ1-2	-	-	TGTGCCATCAGTGAGTCGCGATATGGCTACACCTTC	CAISESRYGYTF
TRBV10-3	TRBJ2-7	TRBD2	-	TGTGCCATCAGTGATGTCGGGGGACTAGAGTACTTC	CAISDVGGLEYF
TRBV4-2	TRBJ2-2	-	-	TGTGCCAGCAGCCAAGATGTCGGGTTTAACACCGGGGAGCTGTTTTTT	CASSQDVGFNTGELFF
TRBV7-6	TRBJ1-5	TRBD1	-	TGTGCCAGCAGCGAACGGACAGGACCCAATCAGCCCCAGCATTTT	CASSERTGPNQPQHF
TRBV4-2	TRBJ1-2	-	-	TGTGCCAGCAGCCAAGCGGGGGGCCCCTATGGCTACACCTTC	CASSQAGGPYGYTF
TRBV29-1	TRBJ2-5	TRBD1	-	TGCAGCGTTGAAGACCGACAGGGCTGGGAGACCCAGTACTTC	CSVEDRQGWETQYF